Detailed here is one T cell receptor (beta chain). Its antigen is unidentified. An end of the junction differs from the germline gene, which may be a read error. Deep was the level at which the assay was run. Each replicate PCR on the sorted subsets used about 0.2 ug DNA (around 30,000 T cell genomes). Generated by immunoSEQ multiplex PCR, the TCRdb table keeps only in-frame clones and is missing some. The profile shows 450,000 to 700,000 clones, around 95% of them singletons. The entry originates in a study of shared clonotypes between healthy human individuals. Study information: For every donor, three CD4 naive, three CD4 memory, two CD8 naive and one CD8 memory plates were used. Study-wide points: The sampled material consisted only of blood, and tissue repertoires are likely to differ.

There are 11 residues in the CDR3. CD45RO negativity and positive selection for CCR7 defined naive CD8 cells, a population that excluded terminally differentiated effector memory CD45RA+ cells. The specimen sequenced was naive CD8+ T cells sorted from blood. The chain couples TRBV5-3 to TRBJ2-1; D call uncertain. TRBV5-3 is recorded as an ORF, its role being uncertain. The clonotype comes from a woman aged 25 to 39 in good health. CDR3 nucleotide sequence: TGTGCCAGCAGCTTAGCTGCGGAGCAGTTCTTC. Its translation is CASSLAAEQFF.